Here is one T cell receptor beta chain with its context. Its specificity is unknown. Here immunoSEQ multiplex PCR was the method, and the copy in TCRdb shows in-frame clones only, minus some. Altogether about 86,000 clones are present, nearly 90% being singletons, with the ten largest covering about 10%. This entry belongs to a study of PD-1 blockade in classical Hodgkin lymphoma. Findings of the study overall: No one has yet defined what causes the repertoire differences, which may be disease activity or prior therapy.

CDR1 and CDR2 from the germline V gene are MDHEN and SYDVKM. With V trimmed by 4 bases and J by 6 bases, 3 bases remained unmatched. CDR3 length: 13 residues. Each patient experienced a relapse that followed autologous stem cell transplantation, and brentuximab vedotin exposure varied. V and J are TRBV28 and TRBJ2-7; 10 bases agree with TRBD1. The material was peripheral blood mononuclear cells (PBMCs), obtained before the second cycle of nivolumab. The clonotype originates from a human donor with classical Hodgkin lymphoma. CDR3 nucleotides: TGTGCCAGCAGTTCCGGACAGGGGGGCGAGCAGTACTTC. It specifies CASSSGQGGEQYF.